The rows below give T cell receptor beta chains drawn from one sample of a study of blood T cell repertoires in COVID-19. TCRdb keeps only in-frame clones here, not all; method: immunoSEQ multiplex PCR. The sample records a few hundred thousand clones, about 89% being singletons. Specimen: peripheral blood. Source of these receptors: a woman in her thirties with COVID-19, enrolled during active disease. The CDR3 runs from the conserved cysteine through the conserved F or W. Fields, in order: J gene, D gene, V gene, CDR3 protein, CDR3 DNA. D genes are given only for firm matches.

>TRBJ1-6|-|TRBV28
CASSPPGSRPTVKGSPLHF
TGTGCCAGCAGCCCCCCGGGGTCTCGCCCTACAGTTAAGGGTTCACCCCTCCACTTT
>TRBJ1-4|TRBD1|TRBV28
CASSPVLGGGERTGVNEKLFF
TGTGCCAGCAGTCCCGTTTTAGGGGGAGGTGAAAGGACAGGGGTTAATGAAAAACTGTTTTTT
>TRBJ2-7|TRBD1|TRBV6-5
CASSYGTGGYEQYF
TGTGCCAGCAGTTACGGGACAGGGGGATACGAGCAGTACTTC
>TRBJ2-3|TRBD2|TRBV3-1/TRBV3-2
CASSQNLGLAGGLLTDTQYF
TGTGCCAGCAGCCAAAATTTGGGGCTAGCGGGGGGTCTACTCACAGATACGCAGTATTTT
>TRBJ2-2|-|TRBV27
CASGPGGTGELFF
TGTGCCAGCGGACCCGGAGGCACCGGGGAGCTGTTTTTT
>TRBJ2-7|-|TRBV10-3
CAISGQSDEQYF
TGTGCCATCAGTGGGCAGTCTGACGAGCAGTACTTC
>TRBJ2-1|TRBD2|TRBV3-1/TRBV3-2
CASSHLSGGATLNEQFF
TGTGCCAGCAGCCACCTTAGCGGGGGGGCCACTCTCAATGAGCAGTTCTTC
>TRBJ1-1|TRBD1|TRBV5-1
CASSLPGGPTEAFF
TGCGCCAGCAGCTTGCCAGGGGGCCCCACTGAAGCTTTCTTT
>TRBJ1-6|TRBD1|TRBV5-4
CASSWTGTGYSPLHF
TGTGCCAGCAGCTGGACCGGGACAGGTTATTCACCCCTCCACTTT
>TRBJ2-7|-|TRBV6-5
CASSYSRPPIYEQYF
TGTGCCAGCAGTTACTCGAGGCCTCCTATATACGAGCAGTACTTC
>TRBJ1-1|TRBD1|TRBV29-1
CSVNRGSLHAEAFF
TGCAGCGTTAACAGGGGGTCCCTACACGCTGAAGCTTTCTTT
>TRBJ1-4|TRBD1|TRBV7-2
CASSQGGQGREKLFF
TGTGCCAGCAGCCAGGGGGGACAGGGACGGGAAAAACTGTTTTTT
>TRBJ1-2|TRBD1|TRBV7-2
CASSLAGGDDYGYTF
TGTGCCAGCAGCTTAGCAGGGGGCGATGACTATGGCTACACCTTC
>TRBJ2-1|TRBD2|TRBV18
CASSPGLANNNEQFF
TGTGCCAGCTCACCGGGACTAGCGAACAACAATGAGCAGTTCTTC
>TRBJ2-3|-|TRBV11-2
CASSLRAEGIRSTDTQYF
TGTGCCAGCAGCTTAAGGGCGGAGGGGATCCGAAGCACAGATACGCAGTATTTT
>TRBJ2-7|TRBD1|TRBV10-1
CASSEGTGGSYEQYF
TGCGCCAGCAGTGAGGGGACAGGGGGTTCCTACGAGCAGTACTTC
>TRBJ1-4|-|TRBV2
CASSGGQGNEKLFF
TGTGCCAGCAGTGGGGGTCAGGGAAATGAAAAACTGTTTTTT
>TRBJ1-2|-|TRBV4-3
CASSQDEVGGYTF
TGCGCCAGCAGCCAAGATGAGGTTGGGGGCTACACCTTC
>TRBJ1-5|TRBD1|TRBV6-6
CASSLGQGSNQPQHF
TGTGCCAGCAGTTTGGGACAGGGAAGCAATCAGCCCCAGCATTTT
>TRBJ2-2|-|TRBV7-2
CASSLFPGNTGELFF
TGTGCCAGCAGCTTATTTCCCGGTAACACCGGGGAGCTGTTTTTT
>TRBJ2-1|TRBD2|TRBV11-3
CASSKGLAGNEQFF
TGTGCCAGCAGCAAGGGACTAGCGGGAAACGAGCAGTTCTTC
>TRBJ1-4|-|TRBV2
CASSPTGTNEKLFF
TGTGCCAGCAGCCCAACAGGAACTAATGAAAAACTGTTTTTT
>TRBJ1-3|-|TRBV7-7
CASSLVPSGNTIYF
TGTGCTAGCAGCTTAGTTCCATCCGGAAACACCATATATTTT